Presented here are 4 T cell receptor beta chains from one specimen sequenced in a study of cytomegalovirus exposure and HLA in healthy donors (dated by TCRdb to about 2017). Libraries came from the immunoSEQ multiplex PCR assay. The multiplex PCR relied on a mix of 60 forward primers for TCR Vbeta segments and 13 reverse primers for TCR Jbeta segments. TCRdb obtained this table from immuneACCESS and retained in-frame rearrangements with V and J assigned. These tables miss some clones; where compared with another copy, unresolved V genes account for less than half of the shortfall, and the remainder is unexplained. This sample is represented by some 140,000 clones; over 65% of them were singletons. The ten most abundant clones make up about 2% of the sample. The specimen sequenced was PBMCs. The receptors derive from a man between 25 and 39 years old in good health and CMV-seronegative.

This CDR3 is CASSLQDGQRRGKAFF. In DNA, the CDR3 is TGTGCCAGCAGCTTGCAAGATGGCCAGCGAAGGGGTAAAGCTTTCTTT. This chain links TRBV5-5 with TRBJ1-1; TRBD1 might be the D (5 bases). The V gene lost 1 base and the J gene lost 9 bases, with 22 bases spanning the gap. CDR3 length: 16 amino acids. Germline V gene data show CDR1 as SGHKS and CDR2 as YYEKEE (reference sequence). The full variable domain, its missing parts supplied by reference TRBV5-5 and TRBJ1-1, is DAGVTQSPTHLIKTRGQQVTLRCSPISGHKSVSWYQQVLGQGPQFIFQYYEKEERGRGNFPDRFSARQFPNYSSELNVNALLLGDSALYLCASSLQDGQRRGKAFFGQGTRLTVV.

This chain links TRBV6-1 with TRBJ1-5; 7 bases fit TRBD1. This CDR3 comprises 13 residues. CDR1 MNHNS and CDR2 SASEGT come from the germline V gene. Trimming cost V 6 bases and J 4 bases; bases outside gene matches: 3. CDR3 amino acids: CASRGQFNQPQHF. The CDR3 DNA reads TGTGCCAGCAGGGGACAGTTTAATCAGCCCCAGCATTTT.

The rearrangement links TRBV15 to TRBJ2-1, with 9 bases lining up with TRBD1. CDR1 LNHNV and CDR2 YYDKDF come from the germline V gene (reference sequence). The CDR3 runs to 15 residues. With 1 base clipped from V and 6 bases from J, the junction kept 4 bases outside the gene matches. The CDR3 here is CATSRAGTGINEQFF. The CDR3 region has the DNA TGTGCCACCAGCAGAGCCGGGACAGGGATCAATGAGCAGTTCTTC.

The chain joins TRBV7-9 to TRBJ1-3; TRBD1 is a possible D gene (5 bases). CDR1 and CDR2 from the germline V gene are SEHNR and FQNEAQ (reference sequence). The V and J ends lost 1 base and 4 bases respectively, with 11 bases between them. The CDR3 covers 15 residues. The CDR3 is CASSLEAGRGNTIYF. CDR3 bases: TGTGCCAGCAGCTTAGAAGCAGGGAGGGGAAACACCATATATTTT.